The source of this TCR beta chain is a study of blood T cell repertoires in COVID-19. About the study: The United States, Italy and Spain were the sources of the acute and convalescent COVID-19 samples.

The assay was immunoSEQ multiplex PCR, and TCRdb's table has in-frame clones only and misses some. The profile shows about 140,000 clones, roughly 80% of them singletons. With V trimmed by 1 base and J by 5 bases, 6 bases remained unmatched. The germline gives CDR1 SGHVS, CDR2 FNYEAQ. This CDR3 contains 15 residues. This clone occurred once. Those enrolled, adults aged about 18 to 89 years, came from about two dozen US areas. The chain combines TRBV7-6 with TRBJ1-1; 8 nucleotides match TRBD1. The sequencing sample was made of PBMCs or T cells enriched from blood (not recorded which). This receptor was identified in a man in his forties with acute COVID-19. CDR3 sequence: CASSLVGQGATEAFF. CDR3 DNA: TGTGCCAGCAGCTTAGTAGGACAGGGAGCGACTGAAGCTTTCTTT.